Listed below are T cell receptor beta chains from one sample, sequenced in a study of CD8+ T cells in alopecia areata. The protocol was immunoSEQ multiplex PCR, while the TCRdb copy is restricted to in-frame clones and leaves out a portion. The table shows about 190,000 clones, with 60% occurring only once. This specimen consisted of CD4+ T cells sorted from blood, obtained at week 4, from a patient treated with tofacitinib. The origin of the receptors is a human donor with alopecia areata. The CDR3 runs from the conserved cysteine through the conserved F or W. The order of the fields is J gene, D gene, clone size, V gene, CDR3 protein, CDR3 DNA. A D gene is named only where the DNA matches it firmly. Part of the rows lack a size; the others show once, few, many or a class for expanded clones.

j_gene: TRBJ1-1
d_gene: TRBD1
abundance: -
v_gene: TRBV5-4
CDR3aa: CASSFGLGDRAGTEAFF
CDR3nt: TGTGCCAGCAGCTTCGGACTTGGGGACAGGGCGGGCACTGAAGCTTTCTTT

j_gene: TRBJ2-2
d_gene: TRBD2
abundance: -
v_gene: TRBV23-1
CDR3aa: CASLKICGSPGELFF
CDR3nt: TGCGCCAGCCTAAAAATATGCGGGAGTCCCGGGGAGCTGTTTTTT

j_gene: TRBJ2-7
d_gene: TRBD1
abundance: -
v_gene: TRBV29-1
CDR3aa: CSAGDRDPLEQYF
CDR3nt: TGCAGCGCCGGTGACAGGGACCCTCTCGAGCAGTACTTC

j_gene: TRBJ1-2
d_gene: TRBD1
abundance: once
v_gene: TRBV7-9
CDR3aa: CASSPITQGASYGYTF
CDR3nt: TGTGCCAGCAGCCCGATCACCCAGGGGGCTAGCTATGGCTACACCTTC

j_gene: TRBJ2-5
d_gene: TRBD2
abundance: few
v_gene: TRBV7-7
CDR3aa: CASSLGRGGETQYF
CDR3nt: TGTGCCAGCAGCTTAGGAAGGGGAGGGGAGACCCAGTACTTC

j_gene: TRBJ1-5
d_gene: -
abundance: -
v_gene: TRBV28
CDR3aa: CASSWTVGNQPQHF
CDR3nt: TGTGCCAGCAGTTGGACAGTTGGCAATCAGCCCCAGCATTTT

j_gene: TRBJ2-4
d_gene: TRBD2
abundance: -
v_gene: TRBV30
CDR3aa: CAWSDTGGLAKNIQYF
CDR3nt: TGTGCCTGGAGTGACACGGGAGGACTAGCCAAAAACATTCAGTACTTC

j_gene: TRBJ1-2
d_gene: -
abundance: few
v_gene: TRBV29-1
CDR3aa: CSVAQPYRGYGYTF
CDR3nt: TGCAGCGTTGCACAGCCTTATAGGGGCTATGGCTACACCTTC

j_gene: TRBJ1-1
d_gene: -
abundance: few
v_gene: TRBV4-1
CDR3aa: CASSQHPNPTGRMNTEAFF
CDR3nt: TGCGCCAGCAGCCAACACCCCAATCCCACAGGGAGGATGAACACTGAAGCTTTCTTT

j_gene: TRBJ2-1
d_gene: -
abundance: -
v_gene: TRBV6-1
CDR3aa: CASTLHAEQFF
CDR3nt: TGTGCCAGCACCCTACACGCCGAGCAGTTCTTC

j_gene: TRBJ2-3
d_gene: TRBD2
abundance: -
v_gene: TRBV11-3
CDR3aa: CASSSGLAGGTDTQYF
CDR3nt: TGTGCCAGCAGCTCAGGACTAGCGGGAGGGACAGATACGCAGTATTTT

j_gene: TRBJ1-5
d_gene: -
abundance: -
v_gene: TRBV30
CDR3aa: CAWSTGTVNQPQHF
CDR3nt: TGTGCCTGGAGTACAGGGACCGTCAATCAGCCCCAGCATTTT

j_gene: TRBJ2-1
d_gene: -
abundance: few
v_gene: TRBV7-2
CDR3aa: CASSLHHDREQFF
CDR3nt: TGTGCCAGCAGCTTACACCATGACCGTGAGCAGTTCTTC

j_gene: TRBJ2-7
d_gene: -
abundance: few
v_gene: TRBV5-1
CDR3aa: CASSLVGSRAYEQYF
CDR3nt: TGCGCCAGCAGCTTGGTCGGGAGTAGGGCCTACGAGCAGTACTTC

j_gene: TRBJ2-7
d_gene: TRBD2
abundance: -
v_gene: TRBV29-1
CDR3aa: CSVGPSGGYEQYF
CDR3nt: TGCAGCGTGGGACCAAGCGGGGGATACGAGCAGTACTTC

j_gene: TRBJ2-3
d_gene: TRBD2
abundance: few
v_gene: TRBV15
CDR3aa: CATSRDLASGNTDTQYF
CDR3nt: TGTGCCACCAGCAGAGATTTAGCTAGCGGAAACACAGATACGCAGTATTTT

j_gene: TRBJ2-5
d_gene: -
abundance: -
v_gene: TRBV2
CDR3aa: CASSRDLQETQYF
CDR3nt: TGTGCCAGCAGTCGGGACCTCCAAGAGACCCAGTACTTC

j_gene: TRBJ2-3
d_gene: -
abundance: -
v_gene: TRBV5-4
CDR3aa: CASSPQGADTQYF
CDR3nt: TGTGCCAGCAGCCCACAAGGGGCAGATACGCAGTATTTT

j_gene: TRBJ2-1
d_gene: -
abundance: few
v_gene: TRBV9
CDR3aa: CASSVKGVINEQFF
CDR3nt: TGTGCCAGCAGCGTAAAGGGGGTAATCAATGAGCAGTTCTTC

j_gene: TRBJ1-1
d_gene: -
abundance: -
v_gene: TRBV7-9
CDR3aa: CASSFQEAVNTEAFF
CDR3nt: TGTGCCAGCAGCTTTCAGGAGGCAGTGAACACTGAAGCTTTCTTT

j_gene: TRBJ1-2
d_gene: -
abundance: once
v_gene: TRBV14
CDR3aa: CASSQVGGQANYGYTF
CDR3nt: TGTGCCAGCAGCCAAGTCGGGGGACAAGCTAACTATGGCTACACCTTC

j_gene: TRBJ2-1
d_gene: -
abundance: -
v_gene: TRBV28
CDR3aa: CASGRFREAISQFF
CDR3nt: TGTGCCAGCGGCCGATTCAGGGAAGCAATATCGCAGTTCTTC

j_gene: TRBJ1-1
d_gene: -
abundance: once
v_gene: TRBV4-1
CDR3aa: CASSHAGVSNTEAFF
CDR3nt: TGCGCCAGCAGCCATGCAGGGGTCTCTAACACTGAAGCTTTCTTT

j_gene: TRBJ2-5
d_gene: TRBD1
abundance: -
v_gene: TRBV28
CDR3aa: CASNPQGAGETQYF
CDR3nt: TGTGCCAGCAACCCCCAGGGGGCAGGAGAGACCCAGTACTTC

j_gene: TRBJ1-5
d_gene: -
abundance: -
v_gene: TRBV6-1
CDR3aa: CASSEGSGGNQPQHF
CDR3nt: TGTGCCAGCAGTGAAGGCTCAGGGGGCAATCAGCCCCAGCATTTT

j_gene: TRBJ1-1
d_gene: -
abundance: few
v_gene: TRBV6-1
CDR3aa: CASSEKGEGAFF
CDR3nt: TGTGCCAGCAGTGAAAAAGGGGAGGGAGCTTTCTTT

j_gene: TRBJ1-2
d_gene: TRBD1
abundance: -
v_gene: TRBV9
CDR3aa: CASSEGQGPNYGYTF
CDR3nt: TGTGCCAGCAGCGAGGGACAGGGCCCCAACTATGGCTACACCTTC

j_gene: TRBJ2-6
d_gene: TRBD1
abundance: -
v_gene: TRBV11-1
CDR3aa: CASSSGTGVTGANVLTF
CDR3nt: TGTGCCAGCAGCTCCGGGACAGGGGTCACTGGGGCCAACGTCCTGACTTTC

j_gene: TRBJ2-7
d_gene: TRBD2
abundance: -
v_gene: TRBV19
CDR3aa: CASSIGGLAGEVQYF
CDR3nt: TGTGCCAGTAGTATCGGCGGACTAGCGGGAGAGGTGCAGTACTTC

j_gene: TRBJ2-1
d_gene: -
abundance: -
v_gene: TRBV5-1
CDR3aa: CASSPRYGGANEQFF
CDR3nt: TGCGCCAGCAGCCCCCGGTACGGAGGGGCCAATGAGCAGTTCTTC

j_gene: TRBJ2-2
d_gene: -
abundance: -
v_gene: TRBV2
CDR3aa: CASSVDTGELFF
CDR3nt: TGTGCCAGCAGTGTGGACACCGGGGAGCTGTTTTTT

j_gene: TRBJ2-7
d_gene: TRBD2
abundance: -
v_gene: TRBV29-1
CDR3aa: CSVAGLAVPREQYF
CDR3nt: TGCAGCGTTGCGGGACTAGCGGTCCCGCGCGAGCAGTACTTC

j_gene: TRBJ2-5
d_gene: -
abundance: -
v_gene: TRBV4-2
CDR3aa: CASSGPAEETQYF
CDR3nt: TGTGCCAGCAGCGGCCCTGCAGAAGAGACCCAGTACTTC

j_gene: TRBJ2-1
d_gene: -
abundance: -
v_gene: TRBV5-1
CDR3aa: CASSLGRGVNEQFF
CDR3nt: TGCGCCAGCAGCTTGGGTCGCGGTGTGAATGAGCAGTTCTTC

j_gene: TRBJ1-5
d_gene: -
abundance: -
v_gene: TRBV28
CDR3aa: CASESTTGAQPQHF
CDR3nt: TGTGCCAGCGAATCTACGACGGGGGCTCAGCCCCAGCATTTT

j_gene: TRBJ2-7
d_gene: TRBD2
abundance: -
v_gene: TRBV6-5
CDR3aa: CASRPGTSGTYEQYF
CDR3nt: TGTGCCAGCAGACCTGGGACTAGCGGAACCTACGAGCAGTACTTC

j_gene: TRBJ2-7
d_gene: -
abundance: once
v_gene: TRBV7-2
CDR3aa: CASSFYEQYF
CDR3nt: TGTGCCAGCAGCTTCTACGAGCAGTACTTC

j_gene: TRBJ2-7
d_gene: TRBD1
abundance: -
v_gene: TRBV2
CDR3aa: CASSWTGVIYEQYF
CDR3nt: TGTGCCAGCAGCTGGACAGGGGTGATCTACGAGCAGTACTTC

j_gene: TRBJ2-3
d_gene: TRBD2
abundance: -
v_gene: TRBV4-3
CDR3aa: CASSPSRLAGPDTQYF
CDR3nt: TGCGCCAGCAGCCCCTCACGACTAGCGGGGCCCGATACGCAGTATTTT

j_gene: TRBJ2-4
d_gene: TRBD2
abundance: -
v_gene: TRBV30
CDR3aa: CAWKFSSGSGIQYF
CDR3nt: TGTGCCTGGAAGTTCTCTAGCGGGAGTGGCATTCAGTACTTC

j_gene: TRBJ2-7
d_gene: -
abundance: -
v_gene: TRBV6-5
CDR3aa: CASSVNRAYEQYF
CDR3nt: TGTGCCAGCAGTGTGAACAGAGCCTACGAGCAGTACTTC

j_gene: TRBJ2-5
d_gene: -
abundance: -
v_gene: TRBV2
CDR3aa: CASRTHTDQETQYF
CDR3nt: TGTGCCAGCAGGACCCATACGGACCAAGAGACCCAGTACTTC

j_gene: TRBJ2-1
d_gene: -
abundance: -
v_gene: TRBV7-2
CDR3aa: CASSLSWSQYNEQFF
CDR3nt: TGTGCCAGCAGCTTAAGCTGGAGTCAGTACAATGAGCAGTTCTTC

j_gene: TRBJ2-3
d_gene: -
abundance: few
v_gene: TRBV27
CDR3aa: CASTAGLTQYF
CDR3nt: TGTGCCAGCACTGCCGGTCTTACGCAGTATTTT

j_gene: TRBJ1-1
d_gene: -
abundance: few
v_gene: TRBV19
CDR3aa: CASSFQTAPNTEAFF
CDR3nt: TGTGCCAGTAGTTTTCAGACAGCACCGAACACTGAAGCTTTCTTT

j_gene: TRBJ1-1
d_gene: -
abundance: -
v_gene: TRBV7-9
CDR3aa: CASSAPVSSEAFF
CDR3nt: TGTGCCAGCAGCGCGCCGGTGTCCTCTGAAGCTTTCTTT

j_gene: TRBJ1-4
d_gene: -
abundance: -
v_gene: TRBV5-1
CDR3aa: CASSPGGHNEKLFF
CDR3nt: TGCGCCAGCAGCCCCGGGGGCCATAATGAAAAACTGTTTTTT

j_gene: TRBJ2-1
d_gene: -
abundance: -
v_gene: TRBV27
CDR3aa: CASSSWGQFNEQFF
CDR3nt: TGTGCCAGCAGTTCTTGGGGGCAATTCAATGAGCAGTTCTTC